The source of this TCR beta chain is a study of cytomegalovirus exposure and HLA in healthy donors. Overall study results and limits: According to a subsequent analysis, TCR clusters from the first cohort were inclined to appear together in the 100 to 150 validation repertoires.

As to this clone: Its cognate antigen is unknown.

Trimming at V came to 1 base and at J to 4 bases, leaving 9 bases not matched to a gene. The CDR3 has 17 amino acids. The germline CDR1 and CDR2 sequences are MNHEY and SMNVEV (reference sequence). Repertoires were generated with immunoSEQ multiplex PCR, while TCRdb's copy carries only in-frame clones and drops some. The table includes approximately 59,000 clones, 93% detected once. The donors were part of the 120-subject validation cohort, which stood apart from the approximately 670-subject first cohort. This sequence joins TRBV27 and TRBJ1-2; 10 bases agree with TRBD1. Sequences were obtained from PBMCs. The receptor was isolated from a woman younger than 30 in good health and CMV-seropositive. DNA of the CDR3: TGTGCCAGCAGTTTATTCGGGACAGGGGCTCAGAGCTATGGCTACACCTTC. Encoded protein: CASSLFGTGAQSYGYTF.